This entry features one T cell receptor beta chain sequence. Its specificity is unknown. The method was immunoSEQ multiplex PCR; TCRdb's version includes in-frame clones alone and lacks a portion of them. The table records over 25,000 clones, approximately 81% of them present only once. Each of the patients experienced relapse following autologous stem cell transplantation, and their brentuximab vedotin exposure differed. This specimen comes from a study of PD-1 blockade in classical Hodgkin lymphoma. Study outcomes and limitations: Patients newly diagnosed and complete responders had comparable baseline diversity. CD4+ TCR diversity climbed significantly by C4D1, unlike CD8+ TCR diversity. Relative to healthy donors, newly diagnosed patients reportedly had lower baseline TCR diversity, which was reported as lower still in relapsed/refractory patients.

The sequence was obtained from a human donor with classical Hodgkin lymphoma. Material: peripheral blood mononuclear cells (PBMCs), obtained before the second cycle of nivolumab.

CDR3 sequence reads: CASSYQGGAETQYF. In DNA, the CDR3 is TGTGCCAGCAGTTACCAGGGGGGCGCGGAGACCCAGTACTTC. The chain employs TRBV6-5 and TRBJ2-5; tentatively, D is TRBD1 (7 bases). CDR1 is MNHEY and CDR2 is SVGAGI in the germline V gene. The V gene lost 2 bases and the J gene lost 5 bases, with 12 bases spanning the gap. The CDR3 is 14 residues long.